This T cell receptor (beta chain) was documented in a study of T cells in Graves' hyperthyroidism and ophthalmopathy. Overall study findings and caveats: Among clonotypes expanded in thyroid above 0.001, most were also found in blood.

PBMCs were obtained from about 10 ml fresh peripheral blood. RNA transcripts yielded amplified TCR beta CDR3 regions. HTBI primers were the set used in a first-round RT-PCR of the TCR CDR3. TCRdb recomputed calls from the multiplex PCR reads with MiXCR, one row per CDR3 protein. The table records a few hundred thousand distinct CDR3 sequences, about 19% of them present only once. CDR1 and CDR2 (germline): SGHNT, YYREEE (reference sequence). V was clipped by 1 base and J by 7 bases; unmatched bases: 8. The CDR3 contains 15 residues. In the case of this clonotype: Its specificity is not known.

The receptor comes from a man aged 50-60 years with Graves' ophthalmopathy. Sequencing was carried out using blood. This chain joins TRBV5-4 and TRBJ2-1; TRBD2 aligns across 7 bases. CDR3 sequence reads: CASSLSGEGPNEQFF. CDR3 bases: TGTGCCAGCAGCTTGTCGGGGGAGGGCCCAAATGAGCAGTTCTTC.